The rows below give T cell receptor beta chains drawn from one sample of a study of shared clonotypes between healthy human individuals. Libraries were prepared by immunoSEQ multiplex PCR; TCRdb keeps only in-frame clonotypes and omits some of them. The table records about 2 million clones, around 96% of them present only once. Specimen: naive CD8+ T cells sorted from blood. Every receptor here comes from a young man in good health. CDR3s include the opening cysteine and the closing phenylalanine or tryptophan. The D gene is left open where the match is weak. For some rows the clone size is stated as once, few or many, or as a class when expanded; others skip it.

D	size	V	J	CDR3	DNA
-	-	TRBV5-4	TRBJ2-7	CASSLVQGSGEQYF	TGTGCCAGCAGCTTGGTGCAGGGGTCGGGCGAGCAGTACTTC
TRBD2	-	TRBV15	TRBJ2-7	CATSSGRVDEQYF	TGTGCCACCAGCAGCGGGAGGGTCGACGAGCAGTACTTC
-	once	TRBV6-1	TRBJ2-1	CASQGEYNEQFF	TGTGCCAGCCAGGGAGAATACAATGAGCAGTTCTTC
-	-	TRBV28	TRBJ1-2	CVSSSNMSGYTF	TGTGTCAGCAGTTCAAACATGAGCGGCTACACCTTC
TRBD1	-	TRBV27	TRBJ2-7	CASGLFQGAYEQYF	TGTGCCAGCGGGTTGTTCCAGGGGGCTTACGAGCAGTACTTC
-	-	TRBV5-1	TRBJ1-4	CASRTPEGEKLFF	TGCGCCAGCCGCACACCAGAGGGTGAAAAACTGTTTTTT
-	-	TRBV6-6	TRBJ2-7	CASSYRGDSSYEQYF	TGTGCCAGCAGTTATAGGGGGGACAGTTCCTACGAGCAGTACTTC
TRBD2	-	TRBV5-1	TRBJ2-1	CASSLEGGLVLLNEQFF	TGCGCCAGCAGCTTGGAGGGGGGACTAGTTCTCCTCAATGAGCAGTTCTTC
-	-	TRBV10-1	TRBJ2-7	CASSDGPLGPSSYEQYF	TGCGCCAGCAGCGACGGACCTCTGGGCCCCAGCTCCTACGAGCAGTACTTC
TRBD1	-	TRBV11-2	TRBJ1-2	CASSYRTGSSVLYGYTF	TGTGCCAGCAGCTACCGGACAGGGAGTTCGGTTCTCTATGGCTACACCTTC
TRBD1	-	TRBV9	TRBJ1-1	CASSVGGTVEAFF	TGTGCCAGCAGCGTAGGGGGGACAGTAGAAGCTTTCTTT
TRBD2	-	TRBV5-5	TRBJ2-7	CASSSGGTKTYEQYF	TGTGCCAGCAGCTCGGGAGGGACCAAAACCTACGAGCAGTACTTC
-	-	TRBV9	TRBJ1-6	CASSERGDTNSPLHF	TGTGCCAGCAGCGAAAGGGGAGATACAAATTCACCCCTCCACTTT
TRBD1	-	TRBV27	TRBJ1-5	CASRSGTGGGLNQPQHF	TGTGCCAGCAGGTCCGGGACAGGGGGGGGACTCAATCAGCCCCAGCATTTT
-	-	TRBV6-5	TRBJ2-7	CASSYFPLGSYEQYF	TGTGCCAGCAGTTACTTCCCTTTAGGCTCCTACGAGCAGTACTTC